Listed below are T cell receptor beta chains from one sample, sequenced in a study of cytomegalovirus exposure and HLA in healthy donors. TCRdb's table, derived via immunoSEQ multiplex PCR, lists solely in-frame clones and lacks some. Counted here are 120,000 or so clones, nearly 80% occurring once; the ten biggest clones make up roughly 5.9%. Sequenced: PBMCs. The receptors shown here come from a woman aged 40 to 55 in good health and CMV-seronegative. Each CDR3 is given with its conserved first and last residue. A D gene is named only where the DNA matches it firmly. Clone size is stated in some rows and not others, as once, few, many or a class when expanded.

j_gene: TRBJ1-4; abundance: -; v_gene: TRBV4-1; d_gene: -; CDR3aa: CASRRTTGILSTNEKLFF; CDR3nt: TGCGCCAGCAGACGTACCACAGGGATTCTCTCAACTAATGAAAAACTGTTTTTT
j_gene: TRBJ2-6; abundance: -; v_gene: TRBV11-2; d_gene: TRBD2; CDR3aa: CASSWGLNTFSGANVLTF; CDR3nt: TGTGCCAGCAGCTGGGGACTAAACACCTTCTCTGGGGCCAACGTCCTGACTTTC
j_gene: TRBJ2-1; abundance: -; v_gene: TRBV10-3; d_gene: -; CDR3aa: CAISESGYSYNEQFF; CDR3nt: TGTGCCATCAGCGAAAGCGGATACTCCTACAATGAGCAGTTCTTC
j_gene: TRBJ2-1; abundance: few; v_gene: TRBV5-1; d_gene: TRBD2; CDR3aa: CASSLVLAGVSYNEQFF; CDR3nt: TGCGCCAGCAGCTTGGTGTTAGCGGGAGTCTCCTACAATGAGCAGTTCTTC
j_gene: TRBJ2-7; abundance: -; v_gene: TRBV27; d_gene: TRBD2; CDR3aa: CASSWLGREGYEQYF; CDR3nt: TGTGCCAGCAGTTGGTTAGGGCGGGAGGGCTACGAGCAGTACTTC
j_gene: TRBJ2-4; abundance: -; v_gene: TRBV7-8; d_gene: TRBD2; CDR3aa: CASSPHGTSGSDSQYF; CDR3nt: TGTGCCAGCAGCCCCCACGGGACTAGCGGGAGCGACAGTCAGTACTTC
j_gene: TRBJ2-1; abundance: once; v_gene: TRBV4-3; d_gene: -; CDR3aa: CASSQEPERGWQFF; CDR3nt: TGCGCCAGCAGCCAAGAGCCCGAGCGTGGGTGGCAGTTCTTC
j_gene: TRBJ1-5; abundance: -; v_gene: TRBV19; d_gene: -; CDR3aa: CASSNPRQGNQPQHF; CDR3nt: TGTGCCAGTAGTAATCCCCGACAGGGCAATCAGCCCCAGCATTTT
j_gene: TRBJ2-2; abundance: -; v_gene: TRBV6-5; d_gene: -; CDR3aa: CASSLQGANTGELFF; CDR3nt: TGTGCCAGCAGCCTACAGGGAGCGAACACCGGGGAGCTGTTTTTT
j_gene: TRBJ2-7; abundance: few; v_gene: TRBV11-3; d_gene: TRBD1; CDR3aa: CASSLESGTGYEQYF; CDR3nt: TGTGCCAGCAGCTTAGAATCCGGGACAGGCTACGAGCAGTACTTC
j_gene: TRBJ2-5; abundance: few; v_gene: TRBV18; d_gene: -; CDR3aa: CASSPLFISGPQETQYF; CDR3nt: TGTGCCAGCTCACCACTATTCATTAGTGGGCCTCAAGAGACCCAGTACTTC
j_gene: TRBJ2-7; abundance: -; v_gene: TRBV5-1; d_gene: -; CDR3aa: CASTRGLSSYEQYF; CDR3nt: TGCGCCAGCACCAGGGGCCTTAGCTCCTACGAGCAGTACTTC
j_gene: TRBJ2-4; abundance: few; v_gene: TRBV5-1; d_gene: -; CDR3aa: CASSLGHPAKNSQYF; CDR3nt: TGCGCCAGCAGCTTGGGGCACCCTGCCAAAAACAGTCAGTACTTC
j_gene: TRBJ2-1; abundance: -; v_gene: TRBV4-1; d_gene: -; CDR3aa: CASSQEGPYNEQFF; CDR3nt: TGCGCCAGCAGCCAGGAGGGCCCCTACAATGAGCAGTTCTTC
j_gene: TRBJ1-1; abundance: -; v_gene: TRBV5-6; d_gene: -; CDR3aa: CASSLWGRGAFF; CDR3nt: TGTGCCAGCAGCTTGTGGGGGAGGGGAGCTTTCTTT
j_gene: TRBJ2-1; abundance: -; v_gene: TRBV2; d_gene: TRBD2; CDR3aa: CASSDPGTSVHEQFF; CDR3nt: TGTGCCAGCAGTGATCCCGGGACTAGCGTCCATGAGCAGTTCTTC
j_gene: TRBJ2-7; abundance: -; v_gene: TRBV5-4; d_gene: TRBD1; CDR3aa: CASSSKDRAYEQYF; CDR3nt: TGTGCCAGCAGCTCGAAGGACAGGGCCTACGAGCAGTACTTC
j_gene: TRBJ1-2; abundance: -; v_gene: TRBV6-5; d_gene: -; CDR3aa: CASSLGVYLDYGYTF; CDR3nt: TGTGCCAGCAGCCTAGGGGTCTACCTCGACTATGGCTACACCTTC
j_gene: TRBJ1-5; abundance: few; v_gene: TRBV4-1; d_gene: TRBD1; CDR3aa: CASKRTGQGQPQHF; CDR3nt: TGCGCCAGCAAGAGGACGGGACAGGGGCAGCCCCAGCATTTT
j_gene: TRBJ2-7; abundance: few; v_gene: TRBV10-1; d_gene: -; CDR3aa: CASSAYRVSAEQYF; CDR3nt: TGCGCCAGCAGTGCGTACAGGGTGTCGGCCGAGCAGTACTTC
j_gene: TRBJ2-3; abundance: -; v_gene: TRBV7-9; d_gene: TRBD1; CDR3aa: CASSLGQGFGFTDTQYF; CDR3nt: TGTGCCAGCAGCTTAGGACAGGGTTTTGGGTTCACAGATACGCAGTATTTT
j_gene: TRBJ2-5; abundance: once; v_gene: TRBV28; d_gene: TRBD2; CDR3aa: CASSFGLAGDGETQYF; CDR3nt: TGTGCCAGCAGTTTTGGTCTAGCGGGAGACGGAGAGACCCAGTACTTC
j_gene: TRBJ2-2; abundance: -; v_gene: TRBV4-1; d_gene: TRBD2; CDR3aa: CASSQGPRTSGDTGELFF; CDR3nt: TGCGCCAGCAGCCAAGGGCCCCGGACTAGCGGGGACACCGGGGAGCTGTTTTTT
j_gene: TRBJ2-1; abundance: -; v_gene: TRBV4-2; d_gene: -; CDR3aa: CASSQDPGGRFF; CDR3nt: TGTGCCAGCAGCCAAGATCCCGGGGGGCGGTTCTTC
j_gene: TRBJ1-1; abundance: -; v_gene: TRBV7-2; d_gene: TRBD1; CDR3aa: CASSQRQGMGQNTEAFF; CDR3nt: TGTGCCAGCAGCCAAAGACAGGGGATGGGACAGAACACTGAAGCTTTCTTT
j_gene: TRBJ2-1; abundance: -; v_gene: TRBV19; d_gene: -; CDR3aa: CASSTSGSRDEQFF; CDR3nt: TGTGCCAGTAGTACCAGCGGGTCGAGGGATGAGCAGTTCTTC
j_gene: TRBJ2-1; abundance: few; v_gene: TRBV10-1; d_gene: TRBD2; CDR3aa: CASSEGLAGPNSYNEQFF; CDR3nt: TGCGCCAGCAGTGAGGGACTAGCGGGACCGAATTCTTACAATGAGCAGTTCTTC
j_gene: TRBJ2-1; abundance: -; v_gene: TRBV5-1; d_gene: TRBD2; CDR3aa: CASSLGLAGYNEQFF; CDR3nt: TGCGCCAGCAGCTTGGGGCTAGCGGGATACAATGAGCAGTTCTTC
j_gene: TRBJ2-1; abundance: -; v_gene: TRBV5-1; d_gene: TRBD1; CDR3aa: CASIGDRGEYNEQFF; CDR3nt: TGCGCCAGCATTGGAGACAGGGGGGAATACAATGAGCAGTTCTTC
j_gene: TRBJ1-3; abundance: -; v_gene: TRBV18; d_gene: -; CDR3aa: CASSHSWTPGDTIYF; CDR3nt: TGTGCCAGCTCACACTCATGGACACCTGGGGACACCATATATTTT
j_gene: TRBJ2-5; abundance: -; v_gene: TRBV28; d_gene: TRBD2; CDR3aa: CASSSPLAGGLETQYF; CDR3nt: TGTGCCAGCAGTTCACCCCTAGCGGGAGGGTTGGAGACCCAGTACTTC
j_gene: TRBJ2-7; abundance: -; v_gene: TRBV4-3; d_gene: -; CDR3aa: CASSQDQSYEQYF; CDR3nt: TGCGCCAGCAGCCAAGATCAGTCCTACGAGCAGTACTTC
j_gene: TRBJ2-3; abundance: -; v_gene: TRBV9; d_gene: -; CDR3aa: CASSVALAYTDTQYF; CDR3nt: TGTGCCAGCAGCGTAGCCCTAGCCTACACAGATACGCAGTATTTT
j_gene: TRBJ1-1; abundance: -; v_gene: TRBV6-1; d_gene: TRBD1; CDR3aa: CASSATGGESFF; CDR3nt: TGTGCCAGCAGTGCGACAGGGGGCGAGTCTTTCTTT
j_gene: TRBJ2-7; abundance: -; v_gene: TRBV5-1; d_gene: -; CDR3aa: CANPEGGSSYEQYF; CDR3nt: TGCGCCAACCCGGAGGGGGGGAGCTCCTACGAGCAGTACTTC
j_gene: TRBJ2-2; abundance: -; v_gene: TRBV5-1; d_gene: -; CDR3aa: CASSPAANTGELFF; CDR3nt: TGCGCCAGCAGTCCAGCGGCGAACACCGGGGAGCTGTTTTTT
j_gene: TRBJ2-7; abundance: -; v_gene: TRBV6-5; d_gene: TRBD1; CDR3aa: CASSLMTGRTYEQYF; CDR3nt: TGTGCCAGCAGCCTCATGACAGGGAGAACCTACGAGCAGTACTTC
j_gene: TRBJ2-7; abundance: -; v_gene: TRBV11-3; d_gene: TRBD2; CDR3aa: CASSPTGLDREQYF; CDR3nt: TGTGCCAGCAGCCCAACGGGACTAGACCGCGAGCAGTACTTC
j_gene: TRBJ2-1; abundance: -; v_gene: TRBV27; d_gene: TRBD2; CDR3aa: CASSPGLYGGNEQFF; CDR3nt: TGTGCCAGCAGCCCGGGACTATACGGTGGGAATGAGCAGTTCTTC
j_gene: TRBJ2-5; abundance: -; v_gene: TRBV25-1; d_gene: -; CDR3aa: CASSEGAALGETQYF; CDR3nt: TGTGCCAGCAGTGAAGGGGCGGCCCTAGGGGAGACCCAGTACTTC
j_gene: TRBJ2-5; abundance: -; v_gene: TRBV27; d_gene: TRBD1; CDR3aa: CASRPTGDRQETQYF; CDR3nt: TGTGCCAGCAGGCCGACAGGGGATCGTCAAGAGACCCAGTACTTC
j_gene: TRBJ2-3; abundance: few; v_gene: TRBV29-1; d_gene: TRBD2; CDR3aa: CSVSAGGFRDTQYF; CDR3nt: TGCAGCGTTTCAGCGGGAGGATTCAGAGATACGCAGTATTTT
j_gene: TRBJ2-5; abundance: -; v_gene: TRBV2; d_gene: TRBD1; CDR3aa: CASTRTGGQGGRAGEKTQYF; CDR3nt: TGTGCCAGCACCCGGACAGGGGGCCAAGGTGGGAGGGCCGGTGAGAAGACCCAGTACTTC
j_gene: TRBJ2-1; abundance: few; v_gene: TRBV27; d_gene: TRBD2; CDR3aa: CASSLLTSGRPYNEQFF; CDR3nt: TGTGCCAGCAGTTTACTTACTAGCGGGAGGCCCTACAATGAGCAGTTCTTC
j_gene: TRBJ2-4; abundance: -; v_gene: TRBV18; d_gene: TRBD1; CDR3aa: CASSPGTGGPKNIQYF; CDR3nt: TGTGCCAGCTCACCAGGGACAGGGGGGCCCAAAAACATTCAGTACTTC
j_gene: TRBJ2-3; abundance: few; v_gene: TRBV29-1; d_gene: -; CDR3aa: CSSAGGLGTDTQYF; CDR3nt: TGCAGCTCGGCAGGAGGGCTGGGCACAGATACGCAGTATTTT
j_gene: TRBJ2-1; abundance: -; v_gene: TRBV28; d_gene: TRBD2; CDR3aa: CASSLQPLAEQFF; CDR3nt: TGTGCCAGCAGTTTACAACCACTAGCGGAGCAGTTCTTC
j_gene: TRBJ2-7; abundance: -; v_gene: TRBV27; d_gene: TRBD2; CDR3aa: CASSSRAGSSGRGEQYF; CDR3nt: TGTGCCAGCAGTTCCAGGGCGGGGTCTAGCGGGAGGGGAGAGCAGTACTTC
j_gene: TRBJ1-1; abundance: -; v_gene: TRBV5-5; d_gene: -; CDR3aa: CATARRPGNTEAFF; CDR3nt: TGTGCCACCGCCCGGAGGCCTGGGAACACTGAAGCTTTCTTT
j_gene: TRBJ2-7; abundance: -; v_gene: TRBV19; d_gene: -; CDR3aa: CASSRGGSSSYEQYF; CDR3nt: TGTGCCAGTAGTCGAGGCGGTTCGAGCTCCTACGAGCAGTACTTC
j_gene: TRBJ2-1; abundance: -; v_gene: TRBV20-1; d_gene: -; CDR3aa: CSARANNEQFF; CDR3nt: TGCAGTGCTAGGGCAAACAATGAGCAGTTCTTC
j_gene: TRBJ2-7; abundance: -; v_gene: TRBV7-2; d_gene: -; CDR3aa: CASSLTSYSYEQYF; CDR3nt: TGTGCCAGCAGCTTAACCTCCTACTCCTACGAGCAGTACTTC
j_gene: TRBJ2-1; abundance: -; v_gene: TRBV13; d_gene: -; CDR3aa: CASSFAVSSYNEQFF; CDR3nt: TGTGCCAGCAGCTTTGCGGTCAGCTCCTACAATGAGCAGTTCTTC